This T cell receptor (beta chain) was captured in a study of T cells in Graves' hyperthyroidism and ophthalmopathy. Study in general: Peripheral blood was taken when the disease was first diagnosed, before any treatment began.

In regard to this clonotype: Its cognate antigen is unknown.

Findings of the study overall: Separation of ophthalmopathy from stable hyperthyroidism was achieved by a 13 V-J model.

Using RNA transcripts as the source, TCR beta CDR3 regions were amplified. First-round RT-PCR with HTBI primers amplified the TCR CDR3 region. TCRdb reprocessed the multiplex PCR reads with MiXCR, giving one entry per CDR3 protein. The sample lists approximately 870,000 distinct CDR3 sequences, 38% seen once, with about 8.9% in the top ten. The sequence derives from a man between 18 and 29 years old with Graves' hyperthyroidism. Sequenced material: blood.

The CDR3 DNA is TGTGCCAGCACCCTAGGTCGGCGGGACGGGGAGCTGTTTTTT. This gives the protein CASTLGRRDGELFF. The chain combines TRBV12-3 or TRBV12-4 with TRBJ2-2; TRBD2 might be the D (6 bases). The CDR3 is 14 amino acids. Trimming cost V 7 bases and J 7 bases, with 16 bases left between them.